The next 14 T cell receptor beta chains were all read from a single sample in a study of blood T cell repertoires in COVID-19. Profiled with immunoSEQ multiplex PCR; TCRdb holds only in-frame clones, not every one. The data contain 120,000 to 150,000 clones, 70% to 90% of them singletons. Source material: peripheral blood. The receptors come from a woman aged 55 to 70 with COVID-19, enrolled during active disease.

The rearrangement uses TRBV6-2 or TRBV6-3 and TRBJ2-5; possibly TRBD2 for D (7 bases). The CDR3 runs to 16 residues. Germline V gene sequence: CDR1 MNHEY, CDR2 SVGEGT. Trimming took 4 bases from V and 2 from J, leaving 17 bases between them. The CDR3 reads CASSFLGGGKQETQYF. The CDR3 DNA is TGTGCCAGCAGTTTCTTAGGGGGGGGGAAACAAGAGACCCAGTACTTC.

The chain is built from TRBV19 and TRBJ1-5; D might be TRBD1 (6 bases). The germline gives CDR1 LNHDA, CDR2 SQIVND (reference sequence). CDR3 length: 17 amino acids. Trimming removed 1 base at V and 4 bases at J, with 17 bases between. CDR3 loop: CASSIGLRGGRNQPQHF. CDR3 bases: TGTGCCAGTAGTATAGGGCTGCGGGGGGGCAGGAATCAGCCCCAGCATTTT.

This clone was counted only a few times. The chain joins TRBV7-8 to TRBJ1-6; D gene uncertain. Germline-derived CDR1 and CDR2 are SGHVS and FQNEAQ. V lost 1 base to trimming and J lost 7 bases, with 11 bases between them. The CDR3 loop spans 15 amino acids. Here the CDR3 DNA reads TGTGCCAGCAGCTTAGTAGCGGAAAGGAATTCACCCCTCCACTTT. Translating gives CASSLVAERNSPLHF.

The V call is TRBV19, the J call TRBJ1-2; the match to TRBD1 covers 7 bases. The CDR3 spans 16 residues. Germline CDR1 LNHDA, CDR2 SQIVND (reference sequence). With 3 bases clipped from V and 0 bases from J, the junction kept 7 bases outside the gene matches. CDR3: CASSISGTATNYGYTF. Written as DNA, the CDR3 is TGTGCCAGTAGTATCTCGGGGACAGCGACTAACTATGGCTACACCTTC.

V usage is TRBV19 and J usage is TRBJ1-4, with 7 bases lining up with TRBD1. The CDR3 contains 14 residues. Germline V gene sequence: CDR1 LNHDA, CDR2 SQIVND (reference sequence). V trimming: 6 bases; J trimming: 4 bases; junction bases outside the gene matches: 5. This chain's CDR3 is CASRPGQNNEKLFF. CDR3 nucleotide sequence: TGTGCCAGTAGGCCGGGACAGAATAATGAAAAACTGTTTTTT.

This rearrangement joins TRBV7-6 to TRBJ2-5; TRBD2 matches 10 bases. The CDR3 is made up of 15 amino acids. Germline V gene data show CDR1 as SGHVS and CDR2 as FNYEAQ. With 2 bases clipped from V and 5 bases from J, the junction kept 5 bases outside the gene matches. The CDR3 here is CASSLPAGGWETQYF. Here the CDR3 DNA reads TGTGCCAGCAGCTTACCAGCGGGGGGGTGGGAGACCCAGTACTTC.

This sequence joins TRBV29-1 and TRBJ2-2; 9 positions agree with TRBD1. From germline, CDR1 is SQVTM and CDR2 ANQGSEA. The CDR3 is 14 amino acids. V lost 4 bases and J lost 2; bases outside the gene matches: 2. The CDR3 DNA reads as TGCAGCGTTGGACAGGGGGTAAACACCGGGGAGCTGTTTTTT. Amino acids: CSVGQGVNTGELFF.

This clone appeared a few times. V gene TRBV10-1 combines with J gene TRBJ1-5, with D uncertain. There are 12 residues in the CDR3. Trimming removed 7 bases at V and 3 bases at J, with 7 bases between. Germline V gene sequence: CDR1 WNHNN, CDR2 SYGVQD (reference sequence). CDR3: CASITPNQPQHF. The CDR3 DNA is TGCGCCAGCATCACTCCCAATCAGCCCCAGCATTTT.

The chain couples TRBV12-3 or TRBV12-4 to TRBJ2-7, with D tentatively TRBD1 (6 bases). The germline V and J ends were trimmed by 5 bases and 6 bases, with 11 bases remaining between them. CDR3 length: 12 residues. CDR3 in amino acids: CASSRTGIEQYF. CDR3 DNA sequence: TGTGCCAGCAGTCGTACAGGGATCGAGCAGTACTTC.

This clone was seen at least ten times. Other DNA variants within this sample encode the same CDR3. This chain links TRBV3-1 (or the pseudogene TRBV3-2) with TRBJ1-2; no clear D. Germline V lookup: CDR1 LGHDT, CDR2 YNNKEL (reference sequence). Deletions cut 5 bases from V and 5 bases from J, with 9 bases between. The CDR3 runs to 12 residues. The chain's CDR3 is CASSTQSYGYTF. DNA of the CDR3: TGTGCCAGCAGCACACAATCATATGGCTACACCTTC.

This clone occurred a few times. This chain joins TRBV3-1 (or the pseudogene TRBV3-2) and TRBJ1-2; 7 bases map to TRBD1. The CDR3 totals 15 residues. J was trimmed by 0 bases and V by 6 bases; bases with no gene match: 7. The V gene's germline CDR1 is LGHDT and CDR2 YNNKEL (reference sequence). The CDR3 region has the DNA TGTGCCAGCAGTCCTCCCAGGGGGACTAACTATGGCTACACCTTC. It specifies CASSPPRGTNYGYTF.

The DNA for the CDR3 is TGTGCCAGCACCAAAGACAGGGGGACAGAGACCCAGTACTTC. Amino acids: CASTKDRGTETQYF. V and J are TRBV27 and TRBJ2-5, with 9 bases matching TRBD1. The J segment lost 4 bases and the V segment lost 7 bases, leaving 7 bases of the junction unmatched. CDR3 length: 14 residues. Looked up from germline, CDR1 is MNHEY and CDR2 is SMNVEV (reference sequence).

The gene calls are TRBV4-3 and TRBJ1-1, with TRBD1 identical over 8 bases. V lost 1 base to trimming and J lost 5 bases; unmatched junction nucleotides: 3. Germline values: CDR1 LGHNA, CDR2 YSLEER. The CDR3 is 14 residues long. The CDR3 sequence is CASSQATGVTEAFF. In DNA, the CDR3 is TGCGCCAGCAGCCAAGCGACAGGGGTGACTGAAGCTTTCTTT.

CDR3 bases: TGTGCCAGCAGGGCGGACAGTAAAACCGACACTGAAGCTTTCTTT. Protein: CASRADSKTDTEAFF. The chain joins TRBV2 to TRBJ1-1, with D possibly TRBD1 on 6 matching bases. CDR1 is SNHLY and CDR2 is FYNNEI in the germline V gene. The CDR3 covers 15 residues. Trimming took off 6 bases at V and 3 bases at J, with 17 bases between the two ends.